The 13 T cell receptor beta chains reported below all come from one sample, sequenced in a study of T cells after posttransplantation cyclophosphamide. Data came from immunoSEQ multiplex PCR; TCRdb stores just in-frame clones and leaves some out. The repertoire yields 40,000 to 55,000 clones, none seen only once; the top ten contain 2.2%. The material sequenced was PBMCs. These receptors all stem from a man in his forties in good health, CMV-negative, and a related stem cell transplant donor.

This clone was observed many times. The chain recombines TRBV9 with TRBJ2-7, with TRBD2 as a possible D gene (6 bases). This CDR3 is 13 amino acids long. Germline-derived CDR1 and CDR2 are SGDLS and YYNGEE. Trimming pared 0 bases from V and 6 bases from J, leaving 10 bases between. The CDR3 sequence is CASSVARGGEQYF. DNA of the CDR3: TGTGCCAGCAGCGTAGCTCGGGGAGGCGAGCAGTACTTC.

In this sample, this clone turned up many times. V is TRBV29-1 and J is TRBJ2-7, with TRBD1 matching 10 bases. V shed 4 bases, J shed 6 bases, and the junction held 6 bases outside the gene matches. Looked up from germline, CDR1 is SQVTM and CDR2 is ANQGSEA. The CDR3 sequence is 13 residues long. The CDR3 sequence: CSVAGTGVSEQYF. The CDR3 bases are TGCAGCGTTGCGGGGACAGGGGTTAGCGAGCAGTACTTC.

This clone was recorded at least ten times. The CDR3 region is CASGKQGHTQYF. In nucleotides, the CDR3 is TGTGCCAGCGGGAAACAGGGACATACGCAGTATTTT. The chain links TRBV7-9 to TRBJ2-3, with TRBD1 as a possible D gene (6 bases). Trimming pared 8 bases from V and 7 bases from J, leaving 13 bases between. Germline loops: CDR1 SEHNR, CDR2 FQNEAQ (reference sequence). The CDR3 is 12 amino acids.

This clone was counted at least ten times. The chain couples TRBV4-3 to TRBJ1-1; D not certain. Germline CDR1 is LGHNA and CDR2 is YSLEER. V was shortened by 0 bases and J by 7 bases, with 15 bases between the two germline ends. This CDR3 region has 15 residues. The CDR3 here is CASSQDWWAQFEAFF. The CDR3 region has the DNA TGCGCCAGCAGCCAAGATTGGTGGGCGCAGTTTGAAGCTTTCTTT.

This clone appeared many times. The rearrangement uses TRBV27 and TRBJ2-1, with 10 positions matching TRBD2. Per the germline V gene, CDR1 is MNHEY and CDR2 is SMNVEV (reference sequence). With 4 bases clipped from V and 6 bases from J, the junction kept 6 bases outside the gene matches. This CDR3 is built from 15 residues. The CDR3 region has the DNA TGTGCCAGCAGTTACGGACTAGCGGCAGGCAATGAGCAGTTCTTC. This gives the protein CASSYGLAAGNEQFF.

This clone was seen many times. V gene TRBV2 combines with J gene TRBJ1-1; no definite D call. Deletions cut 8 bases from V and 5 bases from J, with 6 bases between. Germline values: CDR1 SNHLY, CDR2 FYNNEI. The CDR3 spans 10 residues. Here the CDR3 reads CASSGTEAFF. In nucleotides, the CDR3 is TGTGCCAGCTCCGGGACTGAAGCTTTCTTT. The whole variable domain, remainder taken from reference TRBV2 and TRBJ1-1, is EPEVTQTPSHQVTQMGQEVILRCVPISNHLYFYWYRQILGQKVEFLVSFYNNEISEKSEIFDDQFSVERPDGSNFTLKIRSTKLEDSAMYFCASSGTEAFFGQGTRLTVV.

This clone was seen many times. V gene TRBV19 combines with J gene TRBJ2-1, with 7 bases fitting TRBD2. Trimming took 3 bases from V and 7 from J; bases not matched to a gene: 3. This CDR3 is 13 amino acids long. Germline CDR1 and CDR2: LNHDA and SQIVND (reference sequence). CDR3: CASSMVGGNEQFF. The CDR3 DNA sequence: TGTGCCAGTAGTATGGTGGGGGGGAATGAGCAGTTCTTC.

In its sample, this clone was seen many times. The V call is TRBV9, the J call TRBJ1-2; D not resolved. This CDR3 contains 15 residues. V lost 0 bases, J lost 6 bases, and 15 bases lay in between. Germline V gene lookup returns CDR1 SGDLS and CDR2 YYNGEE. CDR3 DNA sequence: TGTGCCAGCAGCGTAGTAGGTAGGGAGTTCGATGGCTACACCTTC. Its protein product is CASSVVGREFDGYTF.

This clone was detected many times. The CDR3 DNA reads as TGCAGCGTCGGAACGACAGGAACCTTCTACGAGCAGTACTTC. Its translation is CSVGTTGTFYEQYF. The chain joins TRBV29-1 to TRBJ2-7; possible D gene TRBD1, 6 bases. CDR3 size: 14 residues. Germline CDR1 reads SQVTM; CDR2 reads ANQGSEA. Trimming took 6 bases from V and 3 from J, leaving 18 bases between them.

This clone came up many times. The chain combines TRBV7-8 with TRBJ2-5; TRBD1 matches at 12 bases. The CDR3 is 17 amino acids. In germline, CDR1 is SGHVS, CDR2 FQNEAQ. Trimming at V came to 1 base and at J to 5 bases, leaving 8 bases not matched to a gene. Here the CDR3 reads CASSLVSGTGGGETQYF. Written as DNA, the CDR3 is TGTGCCAGCAGCTTAGTGAGCGGGACAGGGGGCGGTGAGACCCAGTACTTC. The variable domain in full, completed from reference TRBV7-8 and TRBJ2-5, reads GAGVSQSPRYKVAKRGQDVALRCDPISGHVSLFWYQQALGQGPEFLTYFQNEAQLDKSGLPSDRFFAERPEGSVSTLKIQRTQQEDSAVYLCASSLVSGTGGGETQYFGPGTRLLVL.

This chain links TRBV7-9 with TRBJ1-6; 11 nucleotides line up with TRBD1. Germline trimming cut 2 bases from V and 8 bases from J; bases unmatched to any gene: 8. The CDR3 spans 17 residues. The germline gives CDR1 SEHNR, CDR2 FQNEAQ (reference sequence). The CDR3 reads CASSLPARTGGYSPLHF. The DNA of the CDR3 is TGTGCCAGCAGCTTACCCGCACGGACAGGGGGCTATTCACCCCTCCACTTT.

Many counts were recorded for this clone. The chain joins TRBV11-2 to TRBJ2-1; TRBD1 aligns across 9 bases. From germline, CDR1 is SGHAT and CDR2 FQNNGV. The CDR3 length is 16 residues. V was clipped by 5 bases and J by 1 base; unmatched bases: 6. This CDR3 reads CASSGGDRGSYNEQFF. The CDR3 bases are TGTGCCAGCAGCGGGGGAGACAGGGGGTCCTACAATGAGCAGTTCTTC. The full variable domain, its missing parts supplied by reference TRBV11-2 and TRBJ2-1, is EAGVAQSPRYKIIEKRQSVAFWCNPISGHATLYWYQQILGQGPKLLIQFQNNGVVDDSQLPKDRFSAERLKGVDSTLKIQPAKLEDSAVYLCASSGGDRGSYNEQFFGPGTRLTVL.

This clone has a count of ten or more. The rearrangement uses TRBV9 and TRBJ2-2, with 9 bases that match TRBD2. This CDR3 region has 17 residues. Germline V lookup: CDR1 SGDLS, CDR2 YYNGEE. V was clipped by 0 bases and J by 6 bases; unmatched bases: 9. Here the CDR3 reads CASSVASGRNRAGELFF. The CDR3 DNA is TGTGCCAGCAGCGTAGCCAGCGGGAGGAATCGAGCCGGGGAGCTGTTTTTT.